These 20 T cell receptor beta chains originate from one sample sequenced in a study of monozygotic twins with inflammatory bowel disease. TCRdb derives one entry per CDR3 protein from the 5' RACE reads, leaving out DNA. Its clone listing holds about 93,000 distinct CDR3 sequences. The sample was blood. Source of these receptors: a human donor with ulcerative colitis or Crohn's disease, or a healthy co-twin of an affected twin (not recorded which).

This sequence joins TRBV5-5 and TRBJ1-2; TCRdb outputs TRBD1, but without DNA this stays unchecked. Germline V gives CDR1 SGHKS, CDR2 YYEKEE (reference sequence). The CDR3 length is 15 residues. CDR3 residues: CASRKEPGLNYGYTF. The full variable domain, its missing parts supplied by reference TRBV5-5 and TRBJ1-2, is DAGVTQSPTHLIKTRGQQVTLRCSPISGHKSVSWYQQVLGQGPQFIFQYYEKEERGRGNFPDRFSARQFPNYSSELNVNALLLGDSALYLCASRKEPGLNYGYTFGSGTRLTVV.

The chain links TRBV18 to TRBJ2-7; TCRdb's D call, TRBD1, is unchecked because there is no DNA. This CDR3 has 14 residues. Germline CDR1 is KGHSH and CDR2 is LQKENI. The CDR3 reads CASSPGDSSYEQYF.

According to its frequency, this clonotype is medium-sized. This CDR3 is CASNDGGNSPLHF. The J gene is TRBJ1-6, the V gene TRBV5-1; the D call from TCRdb, TRBD1, cannot be confirmed without DNA. This CDR3 region has 13 residues. CDR1 SGHRS and CDR2 YFSETQ come from the germline V gene.

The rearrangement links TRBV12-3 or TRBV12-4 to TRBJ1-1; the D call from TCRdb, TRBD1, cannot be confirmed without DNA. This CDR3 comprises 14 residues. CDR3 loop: CASSLGQGNAEAFF.

Here the CDR3 reads CASSLPPTGASGAFF. The chain employs TRBV7-2 and TRBJ1-1; with no DNA, the TCRdb D assignment of TRBD1 cannot be verified. Germline CDR1 and CDR2: SGHTA and FQGNSA. The CDR3 length is 15 residues.

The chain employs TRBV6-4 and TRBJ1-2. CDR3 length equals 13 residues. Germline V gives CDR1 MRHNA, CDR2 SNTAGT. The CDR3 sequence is CASRDRALNGYTF.

CDR3 protein: CASSQQGDNEQFF. This chain connects TRBV19 to TRBJ2-1; with no DNA, the TCRdb D assignment of TRBD2 cannot be verified. Germline CDR1 and CDR2: LNHDA and SQIVND (reference sequence). The CDR3 contains 13 residues. Combining the CDR3 with reference TRBV19 and TRBJ2-1 gives the whole variable domain DGGITQSPKYLFRKEGQNVTLSCEQNLNHDAMYWYRQDPGQGLRLIYYSQIVNDFQKGDIAEGYSVSREKKESFPLTVTSAQKNPTAFYLCASSQQGDNEQFFGPGTRLTVL.

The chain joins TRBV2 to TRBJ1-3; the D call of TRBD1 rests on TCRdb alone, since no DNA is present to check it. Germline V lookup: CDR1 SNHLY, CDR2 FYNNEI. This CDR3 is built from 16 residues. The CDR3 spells CATQEGWTGEGNTIYF.

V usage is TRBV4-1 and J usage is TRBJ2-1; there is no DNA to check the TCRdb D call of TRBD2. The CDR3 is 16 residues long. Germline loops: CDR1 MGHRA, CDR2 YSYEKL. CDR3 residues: CASTPTLAGMRDEQFF.

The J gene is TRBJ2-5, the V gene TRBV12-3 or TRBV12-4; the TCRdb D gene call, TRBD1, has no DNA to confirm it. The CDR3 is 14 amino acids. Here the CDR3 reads CASSLEGQQGPQYF.

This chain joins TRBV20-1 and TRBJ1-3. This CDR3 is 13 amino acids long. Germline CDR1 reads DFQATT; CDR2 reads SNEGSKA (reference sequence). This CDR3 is CSASPTTGDTIYF.

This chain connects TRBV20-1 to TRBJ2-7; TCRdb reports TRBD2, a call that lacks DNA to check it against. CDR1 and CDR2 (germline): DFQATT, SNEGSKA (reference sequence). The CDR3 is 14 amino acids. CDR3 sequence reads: CSARSDFLGYEQYF.

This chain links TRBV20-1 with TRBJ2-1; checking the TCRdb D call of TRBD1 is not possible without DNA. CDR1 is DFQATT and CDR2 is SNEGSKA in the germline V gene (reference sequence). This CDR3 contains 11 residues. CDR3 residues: CSASRGLQQFF.

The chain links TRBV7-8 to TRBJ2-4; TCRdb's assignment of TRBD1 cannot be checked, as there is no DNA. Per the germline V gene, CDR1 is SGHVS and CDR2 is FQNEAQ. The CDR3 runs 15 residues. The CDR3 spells CASSGTGGKGNIQYF.

This CDR3 reads CASSLRQFYNSPLHF. J is TRBJ1-6 and V is TRBV7-2; the TRBD1 assignment by TCRdb is unverifiable without DNA. The CDR3 is 15 residues long. Germline CDR1 is SGHTA and CDR2 is FQGNSA.

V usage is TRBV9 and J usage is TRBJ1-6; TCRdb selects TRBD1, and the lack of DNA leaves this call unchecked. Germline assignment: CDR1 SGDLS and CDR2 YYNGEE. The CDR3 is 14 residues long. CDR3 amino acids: CASSADSAISPLHF.

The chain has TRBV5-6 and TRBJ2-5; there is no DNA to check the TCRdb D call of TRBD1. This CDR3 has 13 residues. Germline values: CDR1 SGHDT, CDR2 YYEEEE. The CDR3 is CASSLDQGETQYF.

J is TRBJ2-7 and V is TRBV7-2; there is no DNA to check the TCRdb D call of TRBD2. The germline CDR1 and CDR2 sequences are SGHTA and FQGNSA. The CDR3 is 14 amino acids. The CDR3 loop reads CASRYVVGGREQYF. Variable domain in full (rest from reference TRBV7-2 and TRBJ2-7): GAGVSQSPSNKVTEKGKDVELRCDPISGHTALYWYRQSLGQGLEFLIYFQGNSAPDKSGLPSDRFSAERTGGSVSTLTIQRTQQEDSAVYLCASRYVVGGREQYFGPGTRLTVT.

CDR3 region: CSASGGSVGNEQFF. The chain employs TRBV20-1 and TRBJ2-1; TCRdb's D gene call, TRBD1, goes unchecked for lack of DNA. The germline CDR1 and CDR2 sequences are DFQATT and SNEGSKA (reference sequence). This CDR3 is 14 amino acids long.

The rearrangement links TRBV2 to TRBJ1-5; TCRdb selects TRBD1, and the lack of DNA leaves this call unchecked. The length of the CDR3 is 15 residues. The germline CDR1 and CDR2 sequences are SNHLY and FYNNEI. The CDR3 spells CASSPGTLSNQPQHF.